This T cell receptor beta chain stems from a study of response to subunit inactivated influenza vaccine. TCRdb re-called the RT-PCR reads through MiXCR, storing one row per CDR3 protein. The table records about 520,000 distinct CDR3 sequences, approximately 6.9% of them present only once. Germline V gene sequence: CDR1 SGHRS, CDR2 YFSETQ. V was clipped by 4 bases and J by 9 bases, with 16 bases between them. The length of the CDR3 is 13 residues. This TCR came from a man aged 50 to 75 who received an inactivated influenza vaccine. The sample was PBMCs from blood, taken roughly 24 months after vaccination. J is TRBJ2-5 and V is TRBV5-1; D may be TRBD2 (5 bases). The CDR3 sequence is CASSLTADGAQYF. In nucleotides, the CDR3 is TGCGCCAGCAGCCTAACAGCCGACGGGGCCCAGTACTTC.